This T cell receptor beta chain appears in the sequencing data of a study of blood T cell repertoires in COVID-19. About the research overall: The origin of the acute and convalescent COVID-19 samples was the United States, Italy and Spain. In each case, the material was cDNA or gDNA derived from T cells, B-cell-depleted T cells, or PBMCs.

Participants were aged about 18 to 95 years, lived in 24 US areas, and enrolled virtually. Two negative PCRs, clearance, or symptom resolution had been documented for recovered Cohort 3 donors. To note about this clone: This same CDR3 is encoded by further DNA sequences in the sample.

Germline-derived CDR1 and CDR2 are SEHNR and FQNEAQ (reference sequence). CDR3 length equals 15 residues. The V and J ends lost 5 bases and 2 bases, in that order; junction bases with no gene match: 3. Data came from immunoSEQ multiplex PCR; TCRdb stores just in-frame clones and leaves some out. The sample has 150,000 to 200,000 clones, around 84% seen once. The material sequenced was PBMCs or T cells enriched from blood (not recorded which). This TCR was sampled from a middle-aged man who had recovered from COVID-19. This sequence joins TRBV7-9 and TRBJ1-5; 10 nucleotides align to TRBD1. The CDR3 DNA reads TGTGCCAGCAGCCCAGGGACAGGGGGCAATCAGCCCCAGCATTTT. This gives the protein CASSPGTGGNQPQHF. Based on the CDR3 plus reference TRBV7-9 and TRBJ1-5, the full variable domain is DTGVSQNPRHKITKRGQNVTFRCDPISEHNRLYWYRQTLGQGPEFLTYFQNEAQLEKSRLLSDRFSAERPKGSFSTLEIQRTEQGDSAMYLCASSPGTGGNQPQHFGDGTRLSIL.